This T cell receptor beta chain appears in the sequencing data of a study of OX40 agonist ivuxolimab in advanced cancers. The study in broad terms: Ivuxolimab was a fully human IgG2 agonistic monoclonal antibody targeting the costimulatory receptor OX40 (CD134). Intravenous ivuxolimab was administered to patients every 2 weeks at six dose levels: 0.01, 0.1, 0.3, 1.5, 3 and 10 mg/kg. Among the roughly 54 dose-escalation patients, about 19 had hepatocellular carcinoma, roughly 15 melanoma, 9 renal cell carcinoma and 9 head and neck cancer. The dose-escalation cohort was about 86% male with a mean age of approximately 60 years, ranging from roughly 20 to 80. Prior anti-PD-1, anti-PD-L1 or anti-CTLA-4 therapy was permitted, and checkpoint inhibitors had been received by about 36% of dose-escalation patients. Three dose-escalation patients achieved partial responses, one with hepatocellular carcinoma and two with cutaneous melanoma. The point of sequencing TCRbeta in the periphery was to test whether ivuxolimab changed TCR sequence diversity and drove clonal T-cell expansion. The paper reports the monotherapy dose-escalation portion (N of about 52 patients) of the phase I ivuxolimab trial. Overall results and qualifications from the work: After ivuxolimab, more expanded clones were found on average in CD8+ T cells than in CD4+ T cells. Clonal expansion of both CD4+ and CD8+ blood T cells was observed from baseline to week 6 at doses 0.1 to 3.0 mg/kg. Which antigens the clonally expanded peripheral T cells were specific for was not determined. Low levels of normalized T-cell clonal expansion were also seen in some nonresponding patients. In the 0.1-3.0 mg/kg groups, partial responders were among the patients with the lowest normalized peripheral clonal expansion, particularly in CD8+ T cells.

Patients with autoimmune disease history or receiving systemic immunosuppression were excluded from the trial. Peripheral blood for TCR sequencing was collected from all dose cohorts at baseline, on cycle 4 day 1, and on cycle 7 day 1. The samples were drawn from a first-in-human, open-label, multicenter phase I dose-escalation trial of ivuxolimab. Adults with locally advanced or metastatic melanoma, renal cell, hepatocellular, or head and neck squamous cell carcinoma were enrolled in the trial. Before TCR sequencing, CD4+ and CD8+ T cells were separately sorted from peripheral blood. Including the terminal cysteine and phenylalanine, the CDR3 comprises 12 residues. Only the CDR3 part of the read is kept: 36 bases, read in frame from the first base. V is shortened by 4 bases, J by 1 base, and the region joining them spans 4 bases. Taken from the germline V gene, the CDR1 and CDR2 loops are SQVTM and ANQGSEA.

Genomic DNA was extracted from sorted cells for sequencing of the TCRbeta CDR3 region. The immunoSEQ Assay was used for sequencing of TCRbeta CDR3 regions. Here the immuneACCESS table is served through TCRdb, limited to in-frame sequences with V and J called. Missing clones are a known gap in these copies; in checked studies unresolved V genes cover under half, and the rest lacks a known reason. The sample table records tens of thousands of clones; approximately 85% of these occur just once. The ten biggest clones cover roughly 6% of the sample. As concerns this clone: The antigen it binds to is not known. Base-call qualities are not available, and no considerably larger clone is one nucleotide away.

The chain employs TRBV29-1 and TRBJ2-2, with the D segment identity uncertain. The sample was CD4+ or CD8+ T cells sorted from blood, taken in a trial of the OX40 agonist ivuxolimab. The TCR sequence derives from an adult with an advanced solid tumor such as melanoma, head and neck, liver or kidney cancer. The DNA reads TGCAGCGTTGCGGAGAACACCGGGGAGCTGTTTTTT. This sequence encodes CSVAENTGELFF.